The next 18 T cell receptor beta chains were all read from a single sample in a study of blood T cell repertoires in COVID-19. Repertoires were generated with immunoSEQ multiplex PCR, while TCRdb's copy carries only in-frame clones and drops some. Here the sample spans about 130,000 clones, roughly four fifths being singletons. The sample consisted of peripheral blood. Receptors were obtained from an elderly woman with acute or convalescent COVID-19.

V is TRBV18 and J is TRBJ1-6; TRBD1 is a possible D gene (6 bases). The CDR3 spans 14 residues. In germline, CDR1 is KGHSH, CDR2 LQKENI. Trimming pared 3 bases from V and 5 bases from J, leaving 8 bases between. DNA of the CDR3: TGTGCCAGCTCACCGACAGGTGATAATTCACCCCTCCACTTT. Protein: CASSPTGDNSPLHF.

The chain combines TRBV29-1 with TRBJ2-7, with 7 bases that match TRBD2. The CDR3 is made up of 13 amino acids. Germline V CDR1 and CDR2: SQVTM, ANQGSEA. The trim removed 7 bases at V and 2 bases at J, leaving 8 bases unmatched. CDR3 nucleotides: TGCAGCGCATGGGAGGGGCGAACCTACGAGCAGTACTTC. As protein: CSAWEGRTYEQYF.

V is TRBV4-2 and J is TRBJ1-2; 7 bases align to TRBD1. The germline CDR1 and CDR2 sequences are LGHNA and YNFKEQ. The CDR3 is 15 residues long. Trimming removed 4 bases from V and 1 base from J; junction bases left unmatched: 6. The DNA for the CDR3 is TGTGCCAGCAGCCGGACGGGACAGAATAACTATGGCTACACCTTC. Its protein product is CASSRTGQNNYGYTF.

The V call is TRBV5-1, the J call TRBJ2-7; D is possibly TRBD1 (6 bases). The CDR3 runs 15 residues. Germline values: CDR1 SGHRS, CDR2 YFSETQ. Trimming pared 0 bases from V and 5 bases from J, leaving 15 bases between. Here the CDR3 DNA reads TGCGCCAGCAGCTTGGGGACAGTCATTAGCGACGAGCAGTACTTC. It is translated as CASSLGTVISDEQYF.

The chain recombines TRBV3-1 (or the pseudogene TRBV3-2) with TRBJ1-1; D remains ambiguous. Trimming took 1 base from V and 3 from J, leaving 12 bases between them. The CDR3 covers 15 residues. Germline CDR1 is LGHDT and CDR2 is YNNKEL (reference sequence). CDR3 in amino acids: CASSQASWGDTEAFF. The CDR3 bases are TGTGCCAGCAGCCAAGCTTCGTGGGGAGACACTGAAGCTTTCTTT.

A single count supports this clone. The chain couples TRBV5-1 to TRBJ1-3; 7 bases are a match to TRBD1. Trimming cost V 4 bases and J 4 bases; bases outside gene matches: 8. Germline CDR1 reads SGHRS; CDR2 reads YFSETQ. The CDR3 has 15 residues. DNA of the CDR3: TGCGCCAGCAGCCCTTCGACAGGGCAGGGAAACACCATATATTTT. This translates into CASSPSTGQGNTIYF.

The chain employs TRBV5-4 and TRBJ1-5, with 8 bases fitting TRBD1. V trimming: 5 bases; J trimming: 4 bases; junction bases outside the gene matches: 5. The germline CDR1 and CDR2 sequences are SGHNT and YYREEE (reference sequence). This CDR3 has 14 residues. The CDR3 sequence: CASSSGTGNQPQHF. CDR3 coding DNA: TGTGCCAGCAGTTCCGGGACAGGTAATCAGCCCCAGCATTTT.

Comment on this clone: Additional DNA sequences in this sample encode the identical CDR3. This chain uses TRBV5-1 with TRBJ2-7, with 10 bases aligning to TRBD2. CDR1 is SGHRS, CDR2 YFSETQ, per germline. J was trimmed by 4 bases and V by 4 bases; bases with no gene match: 5. There are 14 residues in the CDR3. CDR3 nucleotides: TGCGCCAGCAGCGTAGCGGGGGGACCTTACGAGCAGTACTTC. This codes for CASSVAGGPYEQYF.

The rearrangement links TRBV5-1 to TRBJ1-4; possible D gene TRBD1, 5 bases. Germline V gene sequence: CDR1 SGHRS, CDR2 YFSETQ. The V and J ends lost 2 bases and 7 bases respectively, with 18 bases between them. The CDR3 spans 16 residues. Here the CDR3 DNA reads TGCGCCAGCAGCTTAACTCAGGGCCGGGTTAGTGAAAAACTGTTTTTT. Its translation: CASSLTQGRVSEKLFF.

The chain links TRBV6-1 to TRBJ2-3; 8 bases align to TRBD2. V lost 4 bases and J lost 0; bases outside the gene matches: 6. Germline CDR1 reads MNHNS; CDR2 reads SASEGT. This CDR3 spans 16 amino acids. CDR3 nucleotides: TGTGCCAGCAGTGCGCCGGGACTAGTGAGCACAGATACGCAGTATTTT. Translated, it gives CASSAPGLVSTDTQYF.

This chain joins TRBV5-1 and TRBJ2-5, with a weak D call TRBD2 (5 bases). The V gene's germline CDR1 is SGHRS and CDR2 YFSETQ. This CDR3 is 16 amino acids long. Trimming shortened V by 0 bases and J by 2 bases, and 14 bases separated the two germline ends. The CDR3 DNA sequence: TGCGCCAGCAGCTTGGCCCCGGGGTCGCTACAAGAGACCCAGTACTTC. Encoded protein: CASSLAPGSLQETQYF.

This rearrangement joins TRBV6-1 to TRBJ1-1; 8 nucleotides line up with TRBD1. Germline lookup yields CDR1 MNHNS and CDR2 SASEGT. The junction had 4 bases not matched to a gene; V was cut back by 2 bases and J by 8 bases. The CDR3 extends over 13 amino acids. Here the CDR3 DNA reads TGTGCCAGCAGTGAACAGGGGGCGGGGGAAGCTTTCTTT. Translating it yields CASSEQGAGEAFF.

The genes are TRBV7-2 and TRBJ2-2; D perhaps matches TRBD2 (5 bases). Trimming pared 5 bases from V and 8 bases from J, leaving 15 bases between. Germline CDR1 SGHTA, CDR2 FQGNSA. This CDR3 has 14 residues. In nucleotides, the CDR3 is TGTGCCAGCAGCCCAGAGACTACCCGAGGGGAGCTGTTTTTT. This sequence encodes CASSPETTRGELFF.

The count of this clone is one. The chain is built from TRBV6-5 and TRBJ2-7; 12 nucleotides agree with TRBD2. The CDR3 loop spans 15 amino acids. J gave up 2 bases and V 6 bases, and 5 bases lay outside the gene matches. Germline CDR1 MNHEY, CDR2 SVGAGI. The CDR3 nucleotides read TGTGCCAGCAGCACAACTAGCGGGGGGACCTACGAGCAGTACTTC. It yields the protein CASSTTSGGTYEQYF.

This chain links TRBV11-2 with TRBJ2-3, with a weak D call TRBD1 (5 bases). Trimming pared 4 bases from V and 2 bases from J, leaving 10 bases between. The CDR3 runs to 14 residues. Per the germline V gene, CDR1 is SGHAT and CDR2 is FQNNGV. CDR3 nucleotides: TGTGCCAGCAGCTCTGGGGCCACCACAGATACGCAGTATTTT. Protein product: CASSSGATTDTQYF.

The chain has TRBV21-1 and TRBJ2-6; TRBD1, as called in the table, went unchecked against the DNA. TRBV21-1 is assigned pseudogene status. This CDR3 comprises 20 residues. CDR3 nucleotide sequence: TGTGCCAGCAGCAAAGTAACAGGGGGCCTTTCCATTTCTGGGGCCAACGTCCTGACTTTC. This encodes CASSKVTGGLSISGANVLTF.

Concerning this clone: The sample has other DNA sequences that encode this CDR3 too. The genes are TRBV29-1 and TRBJ1-1; 7 nucleotides align to TRBD1. CDR3 length equals 13 residues. Losses at the gene ends were 5 bases for V and 1 base for J; bases not matched to a gene: 4. Germline CDR1 is SQVTM and CDR2 is ANQGSEA. The CDR3 bases are TGCAGCGTTTTGGGACAGCGGAACACTGAAGCTTTCTTT. This sequence encodes CSVLGQRNTEAFF.

The chain combines TRBV2 with TRBJ1-4; 11 nucleotides match TRBD1. Germline CDR1 SNHLY, CDR2 FYNNEI. The V and J ends lost 4 bases and 7 bases, in that order; junction bases with no gene match: 2. CDR3 length equals 14 residues. The CDR3 bases are TGTGCCAGCAGTGGGACAGGGGGCCTTGAAAAACTGTTTTTT. Protein product: CASSGTGGLEKLFF. Full variable domain (rest looked up from reference TRBV2 and TRBJ1-4): EPEVTQTPSHQVTQMGQEVILRCVPISNHLYFYWYRQILGQKVEFLVSFYNNEISEKSEIFDDQFSVERPDGSNFTLKIRSTKLEDSAMYFCASSGTGGLEKLFFGSGTQLSVL.